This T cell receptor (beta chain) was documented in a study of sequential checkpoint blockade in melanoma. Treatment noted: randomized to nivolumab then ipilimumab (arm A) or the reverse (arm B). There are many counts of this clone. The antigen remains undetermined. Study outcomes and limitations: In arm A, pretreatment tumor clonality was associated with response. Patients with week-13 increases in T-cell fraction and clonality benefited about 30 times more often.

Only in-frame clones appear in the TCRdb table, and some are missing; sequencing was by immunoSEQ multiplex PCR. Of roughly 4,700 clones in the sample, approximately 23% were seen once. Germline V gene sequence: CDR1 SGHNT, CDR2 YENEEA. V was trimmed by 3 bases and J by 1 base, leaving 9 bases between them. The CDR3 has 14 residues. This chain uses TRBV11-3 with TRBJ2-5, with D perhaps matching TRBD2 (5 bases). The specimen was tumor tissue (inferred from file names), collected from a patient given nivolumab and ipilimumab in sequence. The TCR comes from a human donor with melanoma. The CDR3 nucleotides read TGTGCCAGCAGCTTGTCCCGGGGCCAAGAGACCCAGTACTTC. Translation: CASSLSRGQETQYF.